Described below is a single T cell receptor (beta chain) sequence and its context. Its antigen is unidentified. The entry originates in a study of T-cell memory formation after mild COVID-19. On the study more broadly: TCR clusters showed largely donor specificity.

TCRdb ran MiXCR on the 5' RACE reads and lists one entry per CDR3 protein. The repertoire holds 450,000 to 650,000 distinct CDR3 sequences, with roughly 22% as singletons. Overall study results and limits: The pre-infection memory compartment contained some responding clones, suggesting cross-reactive memory joined.

Material for sequencing was PBMCs or a T cell subset sorted from them (not recorded which). The sequence was collected from an adult woman who had mild COVID-19 (a few samples of this study predate the infection). Cell type and time point are not known.

The DNA for the CDR3 is TGTGCCAGCAGCCGACAGGGGAGCAGCTATGGCTACACCTTC. Translated, it gives CASSRQGSSYGYTF. The genes are TRBV19 and TRBJ1-2, with 8 nucleotides matching TRBD1. Germline V CDR1 and CDR2: LNHDA, SQIVND (reference sequence). Losses at the gene ends were 9 bases for V and 4 bases for J; bases not matched to a gene: 10. CDR3 size: 14 residues.